These 6 T cell receptor beta chains were sequenced from one sample in a study of blood T cell repertoires in COVID-19. Produced via immunoSEQ multiplex PCR; TCRdb's table is partial and in-frame only. The top ten hold roughly 16% of the sample, which has more than 85,000 clones, about three quarters seen once. Material for sequencing was peripheral blood. Receptors were obtained from a woman aged 80 or over with active or convalescent COVID-19.

This chain connects TRBV13 to TRBJ2-1, with D perhaps TRBD2 (6 bases). V lost 1 base, J lost 4 bases, and 14 bases lay in between. Germline V gene data show CDR1 as PRHDT and CDR2 as FYEKMQ (reference sequence). The CDR3 sequence is 16 residues long. The CDR3 coding sequence is TGTGCCAGCAGCTTAGTGGCGGGAAGAATTTACAATGAGCAGTTCTTC. This translates into CASSLVAGRIYNEQFF.

The chain carries TRBV2 and TRBJ2-5, with TRBD1 identical over 7 bases. CDR1 and CDR2 (germline): SNHLY, FYNNEI. The CDR3 extends over 13 amino acids. The ends lost 6 bases at V and 1 base at J; junction bases unmatched: 2. CDR3 coding DNA: TGTGCCAGCAGCGGACAGGCCCAAGAGACCCAGTACTTC. This codes for CASSGQAQETQYF.

This clone was counted a few times. This rearrangement joins TRBV6-6 to TRBJ1-2; D is undetermined. V was pared by 2 bases and J by 4 bases, with 5 bases between. This CDR3 is 12 amino acids long. The germline CDR1 and CDR2 sequences are MNHNY and SVGAGI (reference sequence). Written as DNA, the CDR3 is TGTGCCAGCAGTTACAGGAGCTATGGCTACACCTTC. This translates into CASSYRSYGYTF.

The V gene is TRBV6-5, the J gene TRBJ2-7; possibly TRBD2 for D (5 bases). This CDR3 region has 12 residues. Germline CDR1 and CDR2: MNHEY and SVGAGI. The V and J ends lost 2 bases and 5 bases respectively, with 7 bases between them. CDR3 region: CASSYRGNEQYF. CDR3 nucleotide sequence: TGTGCCAGCAGTTACCGAGGGAACGAGCAGTACTTC.

The chain combines TRBV5-4 with TRBJ1-2; the match to TRBD1 covers 8 bases. The CDR3 loop spans 15 amino acids. The V segment lost 3 bases and the J segment 4 bases; nucleotides outside the gene matches: 8. CDR1 is SGHNT, CDR2 YYREEE, per germline (reference sequence). The CDR3 coding sequence is TGTGCCAGCAGCTCGTCCAGGGGGCCTGGCTATGGCTACACCTTC. This sequence encodes CASSSSRGPGYGYTF. Looking up the rest from reference TRBV5-4 and TRBJ1-2 gives the full variable domain: ETGVTQSPTHLIKTRGQQVTLRCSSQSGHNTVSWYQQALGQGPQFIFQYYREEENGRGNFPPRFSGLQFPNYSSELNVNALELDDSALYLCASSSSRGPGYGYTFGSGTRLTVV.

This sequence joins TRBV18 and TRBJ2-3, with D possibly matching TRBD2 (5 bases). Looked up from germline, CDR1 is KGHSH and CDR2 is LQKENI. This CDR3 is built from 18 residues. Trimming took off 2 bases at V and 2 bases at J, with 20 bases between the two ends. The CDR3 sequence: CASSPIGSSQRFTDTQYF. In nucleotides, the CDR3 is TGTGCCAGCTCACCAATAGGGTCTAGCCAAAGATTCACAGATACGCAGTATTTT.